This T cell receptor beta chain is from a study of cytomegalovirus exposure and HLA in healthy donors. About the study: Most donors, 70% to 85% of over 350 genotyped, fell in the Caucasian-associated ancestry cluster.

The V gene's germline CDR1 is SNHLY and CDR2 FYNNEI. Germline trimming cut 8 bases from V and 5 bases from J; bases unmatched to any gene: 12. The CDR3 sequence is 17 residues long. 60 Vbeta and 13 Jbeta primers were used in PCR. Sequencing was performed with immunoSEQ multiplex PCR; in TCRdb, only in-frame clones are kept and a portion is missing. The sample contains nearly 100,000 clones, 9.4% of which appear only once. All donors participated as healthy donors of bone marrow. This clone was recorded a few times. As yet, its antigen is unknown. Broader study findings: Later analysis identified 15,000 to 20,000 TCR beta sequences associated with HLA alleles, using a false discovery rate threshold of 0.05.

This TCR came from a man aged 45-65 years in good health and CMV-seropositive. The sequenced material came from PBMCs. The rearrangement joins TRBV2 to TRBJ2-3; 14 nucleotides match TRBD2. CDR3 sequence (DNA): TGTGCCAGCCCATCCGGGACTAGCGGGAGCTTAGGAGATACGCAGTATTTT. Translating it yields CASPSGTSGSLGDTQYF. Based on the CDR3 plus reference TRBV2 and TRBJ2-3, the full variable domain is EPEVTQTPSHQVTQMGQEVILRCVPISNHLYFYWYRQILGQKVEFLVSFYNNEISEKSEIFDDQFSVERPDGSNFTLKIRSTKLEDSAMYFCASPSGTSGSLGDTQYFGPGTRLTVL.